This is a list of T cell receptor beta chains from one sample in a study of spatial heterogeneity in lung cancer. Each CDR3 protein gets one entry after TCRdb re-called the 5' RACE reads with MiXCR. This table holds over 75,000 distinct CDR3 sequences, roughly a fifth found once. The sample in question was PBMCs, obtained at surgery. The receptors come from a male donor with early-stage non-small cell lung cancer. CDR3s include the opening cysteine and the closing phenylalanine or tryptophan. A D gene is named only where the DNA matches it firmly. Only some rows state a clone size, as once, few, many or a class for expanded clones.

j_call d_call clone_size v_call cdr3_nt cdr3_aa
TRBJ2-3 - few TRBV21-1 TGTGCCAGCTCGACGGGAGGATATTCCACAGATACGCAGTATTTT CASSTGGYSTDTQYF
TRBJ1-2 TRBD1 - TRBV24-1 TGTGCCACCAGTGATTCCGACAGGGCTAACTATGGCTACACCTTC CATSDSDRANYGYTF
TRBJ2-4 - - TRBV28 TGTGCCAGCACCACGGCGGGGCTGACCAAAAACATTCAGTACTTC CASTTAGLTKNIQYF
TRBJ2-2 - - TRBV19 TGTGCCAGTAGGCAGTCCAGGGTCCCCGGGGAGCTGTTTTTT CASRQSRVPGELFF
TRBJ2-3 - - TRBV7-3 TGTGCCAGCAGCCTTTCGACCACAGATACGCAGTATTTT CASSLSTTDTQYF
TRBJ1-1 - - TRBV5-6 TGTGCCAGCAGCCGTTACAGCGATAACACTGAAGCTTTCTTT CASSRYSDNTEAFF
TRBJ1-5 - many TRBV20-1 TGCAGTGCTAGCAAGCCGTGGGGTGGAGGCAATCAGCCCCAGCATTTT CSASKPWGGGNQPQHF
TRBJ2-7 TRBD1 few TRBV4-3 TGCGCCAGCAGCCAACTTTCGACAGGGTCCTACGAGCAGTACTTC CASSQLSTGSYEQYF
TRBJ1-2 - few TRBV4-1 TGCGCCAGCAGCCAAGATACTACAGTTTTCCCACTCTATGGCTACACCTTC CASSQDTTVFPLYGYTF
TRBJ2-1 TRBD2 few TRBV3-1 TGTGCCAGCAGCCGCCGACTAGCTGATGGGGTTGAGCAGTTCTTC CASSRRLADGVEQFF
TRBJ1-3 - few TRBV6-6 TGTGCCAGCAGTTACTCGCTACTACAGAGCTCTGGAAACACCATATATTTT CASSYSLLQSSGNTIYF
TRBJ2-3 - - TRBV5-5 TGTGCCAGCAGCTTATGGGGGGGCATCACAGATACGCAGTATTTT CASSLWGGITDTQYF
TRBJ2-3 - - TRBV11-3 TGTGCCAGCAGCTTAGAAGGGGGGACTAGCACAGATACGCAGTATTTT CASSLEGGTSTDTQYF
TRBJ1-2 - many TRBV28 TGTGCCAGCAGTCTCCCCCAGGGGAGACAATCTTTTAACTATGGCTACACCTTC CASSLPQGRQSFNYGYTF
TRBJ2-7 - - TRBV20-1 TGCAGTGCTAGGGGGGACCGCTACGAGCAGTACTTC CSARGDRYEQYF
TRBJ2-5 TRBD1 - TRBV5-1 TGCGCCAGCAGCTGGGGACAGGGAGAGACCCAGTACTTC CASSWGQGETQYF
TRBJ2-7 TRBD1 - TRBV12-3/TRBV12-4 TGTGCCAGCAGACTGGGACAGTCCTACGAGCAGTACTTC CASRLGQSYEQYF
TRBJ1-4 - - TRBV11-3 TGTGCCAGCAGCTTAGAAGGCCAGGGCAGTAGTGAAAAACTGTTTTTT CASSLEGQGSSEKLFF
TRBJ2-6 - - TRBV24-1 TGTGCCACCAGTGAGCCTGGGGCCAACGTCCTGACTTTC CATSEPGANVLTF
TRBJ2-7 - few TRBV28 TGTGCCAGCAGAATATCGGGTGTCCGCGAGCAGTACTTC CASRISGVREQYF
TRBJ2-5 - - TRBV24-1 TGTGCCTCCCTGACGTCTGCCTTCCAAGAGACCCAGTACTTC CASLTSAFQETQYF
TRBJ1-2 - few TRBV28 TGTGCCAGTAACAGACTTCATAACTATGGCTACACCTTC CASNRLHNYGYTF
TRBJ2-3 - few TRBV5-1 TGCGCCAGCAGCTTATGGGAGCCAGATACGCAGTATTTT CASSLWEPDTQYF
TRBJ2-7 TRBD2 - TRBV28 TGTGCCAGCGGGTTAGCGGGATCCTACGAGCAGTACTTC CASGLAGSYEQYF
TRBJ2-3 TRBD2 few TRBV3-1 TGTGCCAGCAGCCACCGAAGCGGGGGGAGCACAGATACGCAGTATTTT CASSHRSGGSTDTQYF
TRBJ1-3 - - TRBV4-2 TGTGCCAGCAGCCAAGATCTACAGTCAAGCTCTGGAAACACCATATATTTT CASSQDLQSSSGNTIYF
TRBJ1-5 - few TRBV10-3 TGTGCCGCCGGGGGGGGAAATAGCAATCAGCCCCAGCATTTT CAAGGGNSNQPQHF
TRBJ2-1 - - TRBV5-1 TGCGCCAGCAGCGTTATCAGCCCCGCTGACAATGAGCAGTTCTTC CASSVISPADNEQFF
TRBJ1-6 - - TRBV29-1 TGCAGCGCGATATTCACAGGGAGCTCCTATAATTCACCCCTCCACTTT CSAIFTGSSYNSPLHF
TRBJ2-5 - - TRBV29-1 TGCAGCGTTGAATCTGGCAGGGAAGAGACCCAGTACTTC CSVESGREETQYF
TRBJ2-1 TRBD2 - TRBV15 TGTGCCACGAGTTCGGGAGGCTACAATGAGCAGTTCTTC CATSSGGYNEQFF
TRBJ2-7 TRBD2 - TRBV7-2 TGTGCCAGCAGCCTCAGGACTAGCGGGGGCTACGAGCAGTACTTC CASSLRTSGGYEQYF
TRBJ2-3 - - TRBV7-9 TGTGCCAGCAGCCAGGGGGGAAAACGGGATACGCAGTATTTT CASSQGGKRDTQYF
TRBJ2-1 TRBD1 - TRBV19 TGTGCCAGTAGTCTCAGACCTGGACAGGGGGCGCGAGGTGAGCAGTTCTTC CASSLRPGQGARGEQFF
TRBJ2-1 - - TRBV24-1 TGTGCCACCAGTGGGTCAGAGCCCAGCTCCTACAATGAGCAGTTCTTC CATSGSEPSSYNEQFF